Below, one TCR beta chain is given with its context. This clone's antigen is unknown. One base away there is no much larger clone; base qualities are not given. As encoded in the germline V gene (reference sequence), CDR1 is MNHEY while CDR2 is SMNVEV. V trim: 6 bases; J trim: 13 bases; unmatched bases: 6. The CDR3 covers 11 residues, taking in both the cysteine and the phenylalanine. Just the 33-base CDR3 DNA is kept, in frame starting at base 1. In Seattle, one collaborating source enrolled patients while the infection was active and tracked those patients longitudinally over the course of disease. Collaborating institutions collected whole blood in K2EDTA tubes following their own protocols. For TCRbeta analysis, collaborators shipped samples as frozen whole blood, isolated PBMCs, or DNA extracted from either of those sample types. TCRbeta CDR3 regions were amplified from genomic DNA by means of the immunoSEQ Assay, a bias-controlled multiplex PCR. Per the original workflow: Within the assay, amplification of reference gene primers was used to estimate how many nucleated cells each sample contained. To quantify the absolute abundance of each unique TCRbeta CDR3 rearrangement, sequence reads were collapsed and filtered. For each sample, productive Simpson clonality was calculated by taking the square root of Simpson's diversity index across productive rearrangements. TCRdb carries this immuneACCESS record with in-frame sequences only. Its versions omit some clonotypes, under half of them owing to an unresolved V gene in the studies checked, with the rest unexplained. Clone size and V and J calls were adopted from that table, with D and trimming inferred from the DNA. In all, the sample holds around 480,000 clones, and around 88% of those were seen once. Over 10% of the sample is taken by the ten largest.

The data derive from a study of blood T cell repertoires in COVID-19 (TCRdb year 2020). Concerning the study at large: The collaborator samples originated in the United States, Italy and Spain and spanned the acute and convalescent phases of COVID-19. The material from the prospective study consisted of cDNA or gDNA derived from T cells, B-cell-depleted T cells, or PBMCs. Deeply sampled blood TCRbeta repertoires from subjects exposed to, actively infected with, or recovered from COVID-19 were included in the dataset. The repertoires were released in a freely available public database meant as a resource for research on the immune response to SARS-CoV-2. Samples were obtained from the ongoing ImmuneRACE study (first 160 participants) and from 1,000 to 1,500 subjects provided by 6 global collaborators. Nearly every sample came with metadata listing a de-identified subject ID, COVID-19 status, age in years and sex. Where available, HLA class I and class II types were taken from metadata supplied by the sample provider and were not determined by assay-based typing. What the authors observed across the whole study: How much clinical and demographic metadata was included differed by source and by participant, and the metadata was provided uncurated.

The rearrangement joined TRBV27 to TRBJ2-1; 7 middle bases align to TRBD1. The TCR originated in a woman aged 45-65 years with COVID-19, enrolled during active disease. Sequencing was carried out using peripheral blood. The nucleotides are TGTGCCAGCAGCACAGGGGTACTCCAGTTCTTC. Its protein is CASSTGVLQFF.